The 25 T cell receptor beta chains listed next were all sequenced from one sample in a study of blood T cell repertoires in COVID-19. Produced via immunoSEQ multiplex PCR; TCRdb's table is partial and in-frame only. The table has 75,000 or so clones, around four fifths seen once; the top ten hold about 20%. Sequencing used peripheral blood. All receptors derive from a woman of 80 years or more with acute or convalescent COVID-19.

The chain joins TRBV18 to TRBJ1-4; D unresolved. Trimming took 2 bases from V and 0 from J, leaving 4 bases between them. CDR1 KGHSH and CDR2 LQKENI come from the germline V gene. The length of the CDR3 is 14 residues. The CDR3 nucleotides read TGTGCCAGCTCACCAGTAACAACTAATGAAAAACTGTTTTTT. It yields the protein CASSPVTTNEKLFF. The full variable domain, its missing parts supplied by reference TRBV18 and TRBJ1-4, is NAGVMQNPRHLVRRRGQEARLRCSPMKGHSHVYWYRQLPEEGLKFMVYLQKENIIDESGMPKERFSAEFPKEGPSILRIQQVVRGDSAAYFCASSPVTTNEKLFFGSGTQLSVL.

This clone was seen once. The chain couples TRBV2 to TRBJ2-3; 11 bases map to TRBD2. The germline gives CDR1 SNHLY, CDR2 FYNNEI. The V and J ends lost 9 bases and 3 bases, in that order; junction bases with no gene match: 17. This CDR3 spans 18 amino acids. The chain's CDR3 is CASRRGGLSGRVTDTQYF. CDR3 nucleotide sequence: TGTGCCAGTCGCAGAGGGGGGCTTAGCGGGAGGGTTACAGATACGCAGTATTTT.

This clone came up once. This chain joins TRBV25-1 and TRBJ2-5; D not certain. The CDR3 runs 14 residues. CDR1 MGHDK and CDR2 SYGVNS come from the germline V gene. Trimming cost V 5 bases and J 4 bases, with 14 bases left between them. The chain's CDR3 is CASSLGVIGETQYF. CDR3 in DNA: TGTGCCAGCAGTCTAGGAGTTATCGGAGAGACCCAGTACTTC.

The rearrangement joins TRBV6-1 to TRBJ2-7, with 11 positions matching TRBD2. J gave up 6 bases and V 2 bases, and 3 bases lay outside the gene matches. Germline V gene data show CDR1 as MNHNS and CDR2 as SASEGT. This CDR3 is built from 14 residues. This CDR3 is CASSEPGLAVEQYF. The CDR3 region has the DNA TGTGCCAGCAGTGAACCGGGACTAGCGGTCGAGCAGTACTTC.

The rearrangement uses TRBV6-2 or TRBV6-3 and TRBJ2-1; no definite D call. Trimming pared 3 bases from V and 12 bases from J, leaving 21 bases between. The germline gives CDR1 MNHEY, CDR2 SVGEGT. CDR3 length equals 15 residues. The chain's CDR3 is CASSYRSRNYIRQFF. CDR3 nucleotide sequence: TGTGCCAGCAGTTATCGTTCTAGAAACTATATCCGGCAGTTCTTC.

The gene calls are TRBV7-8 and TRBJ2-1; 10 bases agree with TRBD1. Trimming removed 5 bases from V and 4 bases from J; junction bases left unmatched: 5. Germline CDR1 and CDR2: SGHVS and FQNEAQ. CDR3 length: 15 amino acids. This CDR3 reads CASSTGQGFYNEQFF. As DNA, the CDR3 is TGTGCCAGCAGCACGGGACAGGGGTTTTACAATGAGCAGTTCTTC.

The genes are TRBV5-5 and TRBJ1-5, with 12 positions matching TRBD1. The trim removed 2 bases at V and 0 bases at J, leaving 6 bases unmatched. The CDR3 covers 18 residues. CDR1 is SGHKS, CDR2 YYEKEE, per germline (reference sequence). CDR3 region: CASSLPGTGGFSNQPQHF. CDR3 bases: TGTGCCAGCAGCTTACCCGGGACAGGGGGCTTTAGCAATCAGCCCCAGCATTTT. The whole variable domain, remainder taken from reference TRBV5-5 and TRBJ1-5, is DAGVTQSPTHLIKTRGQQVTLRCSPISGHKSVSWYQQVLGQGPQFIFQYYEKEERGRGNFPDRFSARQFPNYSSELNVNALLLGDSALYLCASSLPGTGGFSNQPQHFGDGTRLSIL.

The J gene is TRBJ2-3, the V gene TRBV24-1, with 8 bases fitting TRBD2. The germline CDR1 and CDR2 sequences are KGHDR and SFDVKD. The ends lost 4 bases at V and 0 bases at J; junction bases unmatched: 5. The CDR3 totals 16 residues. For the CDR3, the DNA is TGTGCCACCAGTGACAGACGGGGGGGGAGCACAGATACGCAGTATTTT. It translates to CATSDRRGGSTDTQYF.

The chain has TRBV27 and TRBJ1-6; perhaps TRBD1 as D (6 bases). Trimming left V 7 bases short and J 5 bases short, with 18 bases between. Germline lookup yields CDR1 MNHEY and CDR2 SMNVEV (reference sequence). This CDR3 region has 16 residues. In nucleotides, the CDR3 is TGTGCCAGCACCTCCTCCAGGGGCACCCATAATTCACCCCTCCACTTT. It codes for CASTSSRGTHNSPLHF.

This chain uses TRBV7-6 with TRBJ2-1; D unclear. The V end lost 0 bases, the J end lost 1 base, and 10 bases lay between the germline ends. The germline gives CDR1 SGHVS, CDR2 FNYEAQ. This CDR3 comprises 16 residues. CDR3 sequence (DNA): TGTGCCAGCAGCTTAGCGGGCGCAAGATCCTACAATGAGCAGTTCTTC. It translates to CASSLAGARSYNEQFF.

The chain is built from TRBV9 and TRBJ1-1, with D possibly matching TRBD1 (6 bases). The CDR3 runs to 15 residues. Trimming took off 6 bases at V and 4 bases at J, with 19 bases between the two ends. CDR1 is SGDLS and CDR2 is YYNGEE in the germline V gene. CDR3 bases: TGTGCCAGCACCCTAGGGGGTGGAGGTAGCACTGAAGCTTTCTTT. As protein: CASTLGGGGSTEAFF. Full variable domain (remainder filled in from reference TRBV9 and TRBJ1-1): DSGVTQTPKHLITATGQRVTLRCSPRSGDLSVYWYQQSLDQGLQFLIQYYNGEERAKGNILERFSAQQFPDLHSELNLSSLELGDSALYFCASTLGGGGSTEAFFGQGTRLTVV.

This clone turned up a few times. The chain links TRBV12-3 or TRBV12-4 to TRBJ1-1; D is possibly TRBD1 (5 bases). Trimming stripped 11 bases from V and 6 bases from J, with 19 bases between. The CDR3 is 13 amino acids. The CDR3 reads CASSRGVLSEAFF. DNA for the CDR3: TGTGCCTCTAGCCGGGGGGTTCTCTCTGAAGCTTTCTTT.

This chain links TRBV7-8 with TRBJ1-6; 9 bases agree with TRBD1. The CDR3 is made up of 17 amino acids. J lost 10 bases, V lost 0 bases, and 10 bases had no gene match. In germline, CDR1 is SGHVS, CDR2 FQNEAQ. The CDR3: CASSLAGTGIRRSPLHF. The CDR3 nucleotides are TGTGCCAGCAGCTTAGCTGGGACAGGGATAAGGAGATCACCCCTCCACTTT.

The gene calls are TRBV3-1 (or the pseudogene TRBV3-2) and TRBJ2-3; tentative D call: TRBD2 (6 bases). Trimming removed 4 bases from V and 5 bases from J, with 10 bases in between. This CDR3 region has 13 residues. Germline V gene lookup returns CDR1 LGHDT and CDR2 YNNKEL (reference sequence). The CDR3 sequence is CASSPRGGDTQYF. CDR3 nucleotide sequence: TGTGCCAGCAGCCCTCGGGGAGGAGATACGCAGTATTTT.

The table lists this clone with a count of one. This chain uses TRBV9 with TRBJ2-5; 10 bases are shared with TRBD2. The CDR3 runs 19 residues. The germline V gene encodes CDR1 SGDLS and CDR2 YYNGEE. Trimming removed 3 bases from V and 2 bases from J; junction bases left unmatched: 16. The CDR3 DNA follows: TGTGCCAGCAGCGACCGGCTAGCGGGGGCTCCTGGGGGGCAAGAGACCCAGTACTTC. Residues: CASSDRLAGAPGGQETQYF.

The rearrangement links TRBV5-1 to TRBJ1-1; 8 bases match TRBD1. With V trimmed by 0 bases and J by 5 bases, 6 bases remained unmatched. CDR1 SGHRS and CDR2 YFSETQ come from the germline V gene. There are 15 residues in the CDR3. CDR3 amino acids: CASSLGTGIGTEAFF. The CDR3 region has the DNA TGCGCCAGCAGCTTGGGGACAGGGATAGGGACTGAAGCTTTCTTT.

The J gene is TRBJ1-2, the V gene TRBV3-1 (or the pseudogene TRBV3-2); D not resolved. The CDR3 sequence is 12 residues long. V was clipped by 4 bases and J by 1 base, with 4 bases between them. In germline, CDR1 is LGHDT, CDR2 YNNKEL (reference sequence). CDR3 residues: CASSLNNYGYTF. The CDR3 region has the DNA TGTGCCAGCAGCCTTAATAACTATGGCTACACCTTC.

The J gene is TRBJ2-3, the V gene TRBV7-6, with 10 bases lining up with TRBD2. CDR1 and CDR2 (germline): SGHVS, FNYEAQ. There are 15 residues in the CDR3. Unmatched junction bases numbered 6, after V lost 5 bases and J lost 4 bases. For the CDR3, the DNA is TGTGCCAGCAGCAAACTAGCGGGATACGCAGATACGCAGTATTTT. This encodes CASSKLAGYADTQYF.

This chain's CDR3 is CASSVVGRGGGYTF. CDR3 DNA sequence: TGTGCCAGCAGCGTAGTTGGGCGGGGTGGCGGCTACACCTTC. V gene TRBV9 combines with J gene TRBJ1-2; D gene unclear. V was trimmed by 0 bases and J by 8 bases, leaving 14 bases between them. Germline V CDR1 and CDR2: SGDLS, YYNGEE. This CDR3 is built from 14 residues. The full variable domain, completed using reference TRBV9 and TRBJ1-2, is DSGVTQTPKHLITATGQRVTLRCSPRSGDLSVYWYQQSLDQGLQFLIQYYNGEERAKGNILERFSAQQFPDLHSELNLSSLELGDSALYFCASSVVGRGGGYTFGSGTRLTVV.

This chain links TRBV6-5 with TRBJ1-6; a weak D match, TRBD1 (5 bases). V lost 7 bases to trimming and J lost 6 bases, with 16 bases between them. Germline V gene sequence: CDR1 MNHEY, CDR2 SVGAGI. The CDR3 runs 15 residues. DNA of the CDR3: TGTGCCAGCATCACCCCCGGGACTTCTAATTCACCCCTCCACTTT. Protein: CASITPGTSNSPLHF.

The chain combines TRBV3-1 (or the pseudogene TRBV3-2) with TRBJ1-2; 10 bases are shared with TRBD1. The trim removed 1 base at V and 7 bases at J, leaving 9 bases unmatched. This CDR3 is built from 16 residues. Germline CDR1 reads LGHDT; CDR2 reads YNNKEL (reference sequence). Here the CDR3 DNA reads TGTGCCAGCAGCCAAGGGGCGAGGGACAGGGGTGGTGGCTACACCTTC. Its protein product is CASSQGARDRGGGYTF.

This chain uses TRBV5-6 with TRBJ1-1; 12 bases align to TRBD1. V was pared by 7 bases and J by 10 bases, with 14 bases of the junction left unmatched. Germline V gene sequence: CDR1 SGHDT, CDR2 YYEEEE. CDR3 size: 15 residues. Written as DNA, the CDR3 is TGTGCCAGCTGCCCGGGACAGGGGGCCCATAGCGGAGCTTTCTTT. Its protein product is CASCPGQGAHSGAFF.

On this clone itself: The same CDR3 arises from other DNA sequences in this sample as well. This chain connects TRBV7-9 to TRBJ2-2; the match to TRBD1 covers 8 bases. The V gene end was trimmed by 4 bases and the J gene end by 1 base; junction bases not matched to a gene: 5. The CDR3 totals 16 residues. The germline V gene has CDR1 SEHNR and CDR2 FQNEAQ (reference sequence). The CDR3 nucleotides read TGTGCCAGCAGCTCATCTGGGACAGGGAACACCGGGGAGCTGTTTTTT. This sequence encodes CASSSSGTGNTGELFF.

The genes are TRBV3-1 (or the pseudogene TRBV3-2) and TRBJ1-1; D is uncertain. CDR3 size: 11 residues. Between the trimmed V and J ends, which lost 4 bases and 4 bases, there was a span of 4 bases. The V gene's germline CDR1 is LGHDT and CDR2 YNNKEL (reference sequence). In DNA form, the CDR3 reads TGTGCCAGCAGCCCCGGCACTGAAGCTTTCTTT. The encoded protein is CASSPGTEAFF.

The chain is built from TRBV9 and TRBJ2-1; 8 bases are shared with TRBD1. CDR1 SGDLS and CDR2 YYNGEE come from the germline V gene. The trim removed 1 base at V and 8 bases at J, leaving 8 bases unmatched. CDR3 size: 15 residues. Written as DNA, the CDR3 is TGTGCCAGCAGCGTAACACAGGGGGTGTCCGATGAGCAGTTCTTC. Encoded protein: CASSVTQGVSDEQFF. The full variable domain, rest sourced from reference TRBV9 and TRBJ2-1, is DSGVTQTPKHLITATGQRVTLRCSPRSGDLSVYWYQQSLDQGLQFLIQYYNGEERAKGNILERFSAQQFPDLHSELNLSSLELGDSALYFCASSVTQGVSDEQFFGPGTRLTVL.